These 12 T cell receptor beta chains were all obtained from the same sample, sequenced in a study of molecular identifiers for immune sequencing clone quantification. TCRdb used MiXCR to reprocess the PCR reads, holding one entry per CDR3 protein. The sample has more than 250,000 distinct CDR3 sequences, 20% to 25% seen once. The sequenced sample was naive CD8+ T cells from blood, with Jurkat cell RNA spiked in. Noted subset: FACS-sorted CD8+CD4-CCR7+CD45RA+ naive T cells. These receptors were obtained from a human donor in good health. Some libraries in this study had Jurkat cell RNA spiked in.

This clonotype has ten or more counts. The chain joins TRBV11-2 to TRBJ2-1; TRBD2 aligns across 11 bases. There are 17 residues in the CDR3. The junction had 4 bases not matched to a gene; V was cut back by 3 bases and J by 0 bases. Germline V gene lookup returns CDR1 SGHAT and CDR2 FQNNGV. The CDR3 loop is CASSLVAGGPSYNEQFF. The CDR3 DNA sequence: TGTGCCAGCAGCTTGGTAGCGGGGGGGCCCTCCTACAATGAGCAGTTCTTC.

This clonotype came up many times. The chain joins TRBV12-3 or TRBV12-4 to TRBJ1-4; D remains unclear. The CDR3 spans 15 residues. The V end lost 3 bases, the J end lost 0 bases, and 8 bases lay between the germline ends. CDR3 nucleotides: TGTGCCAGCAGTTTTCGGTTGGCAACTAATGAAAAACTGTTTTTT. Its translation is CASSFRLATNEKLFF.

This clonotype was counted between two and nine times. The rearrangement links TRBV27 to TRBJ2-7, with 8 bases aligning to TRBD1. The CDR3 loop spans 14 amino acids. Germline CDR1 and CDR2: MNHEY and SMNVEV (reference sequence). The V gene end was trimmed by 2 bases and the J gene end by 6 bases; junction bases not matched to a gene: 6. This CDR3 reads CASSLSQGALEQYF. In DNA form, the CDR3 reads TGTGCCAGCAGTTTAAGTCAGGGGGCCCTCGAGCAGTACTTC.

Written as DNA, the CDR3 is TGTGCCAGTAGTATTCACACCGGGGAGCTGTTTTTT. This translates into CASSIHTGELFF. The chain couples TRBV19 to TRBJ2-2; D not resolved. V lost 3 bases and J lost 3, with 2 bases in between. This CDR3 region has 12 residues. The germline V gene encodes CDR1 LNHDA and CDR2 SQIVND (reference sequence).

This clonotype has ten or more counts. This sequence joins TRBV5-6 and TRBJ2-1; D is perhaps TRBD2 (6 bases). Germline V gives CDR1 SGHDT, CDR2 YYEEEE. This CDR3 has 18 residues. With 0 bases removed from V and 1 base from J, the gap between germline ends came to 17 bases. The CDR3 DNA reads TGTGCCAGCAGCTTGGGTAGCGGCCGAACTACATCCTACAATGAGCAGTTCTTC. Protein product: CASSLGSGRTTSYNEQFF.

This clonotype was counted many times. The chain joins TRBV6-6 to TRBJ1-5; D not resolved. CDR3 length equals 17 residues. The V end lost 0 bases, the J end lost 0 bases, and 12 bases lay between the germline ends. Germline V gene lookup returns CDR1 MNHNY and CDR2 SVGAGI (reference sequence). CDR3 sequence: CASSYSSELYSNQPQHF. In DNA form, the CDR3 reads TGTGCCAGCAGTTACTCGAGTGAACTATATAGCAATCAGCCCCAGCATTTT.

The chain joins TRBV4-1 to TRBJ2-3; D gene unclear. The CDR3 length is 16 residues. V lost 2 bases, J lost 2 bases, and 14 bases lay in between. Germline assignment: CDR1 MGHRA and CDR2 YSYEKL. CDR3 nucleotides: TGCGCCAGCAGCCAAAATCCTGGCGGCTACACAGATACGCAGTATTTT. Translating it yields CASSQNPGGYTDTQYF.

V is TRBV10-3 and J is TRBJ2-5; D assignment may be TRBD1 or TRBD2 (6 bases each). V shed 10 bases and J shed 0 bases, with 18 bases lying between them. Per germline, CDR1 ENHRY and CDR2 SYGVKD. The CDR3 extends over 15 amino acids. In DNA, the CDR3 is TGTGCCACCAATGGGGGGCCGGGGTACCAAGAGACCCAGTACTTC. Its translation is CATNGGPGYQETQYF.

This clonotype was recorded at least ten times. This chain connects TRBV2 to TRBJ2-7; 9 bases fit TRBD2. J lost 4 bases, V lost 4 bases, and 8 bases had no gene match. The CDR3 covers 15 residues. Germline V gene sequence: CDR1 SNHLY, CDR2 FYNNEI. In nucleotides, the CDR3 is TGTGCCAGCAGTGGGTTGTCGCTAGCGGGGTACGAGCAGTACTTC. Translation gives CASSGLSLAGYEQYF. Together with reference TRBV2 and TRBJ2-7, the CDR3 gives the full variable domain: EPEVTQTPSHQVTQMGQEVILRCVPISNHLYFYWYRQILGQKVEFLVSFYNNEISEKSEIFDDQFSVERPDGSNFTLKIRSTKLEDSAMYFCASSGLSLAGYEQYFGPGTRLTVT.

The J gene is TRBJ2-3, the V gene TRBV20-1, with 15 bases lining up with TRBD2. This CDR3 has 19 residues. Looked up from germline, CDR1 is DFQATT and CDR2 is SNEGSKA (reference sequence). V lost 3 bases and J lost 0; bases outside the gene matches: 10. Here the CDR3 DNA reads TGCAGTGCTAGGAACCTTGGACTAGCGGGGGGGCCTAGCACAGATACGCAGTATTTT. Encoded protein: CSARNLGLAGGPSTDTQYF.

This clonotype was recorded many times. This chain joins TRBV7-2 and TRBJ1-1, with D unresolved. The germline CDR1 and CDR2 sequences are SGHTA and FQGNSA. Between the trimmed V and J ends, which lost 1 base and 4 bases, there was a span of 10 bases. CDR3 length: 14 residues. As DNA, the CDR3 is TGTGCCAGCAGCTTAGTGGTTTCGGGCACTGAAGCTTTCTTT. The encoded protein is CASSLVVSGTEAFF.

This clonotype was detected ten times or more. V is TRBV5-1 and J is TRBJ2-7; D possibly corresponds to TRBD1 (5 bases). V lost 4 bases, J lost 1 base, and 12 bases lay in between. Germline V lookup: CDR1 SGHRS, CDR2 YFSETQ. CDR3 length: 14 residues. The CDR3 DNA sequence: TGCGCCAGCAGCCACTTCGACAGTTCCTACGAGCAGTACTTC. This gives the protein CASSHFDSSYEQYF. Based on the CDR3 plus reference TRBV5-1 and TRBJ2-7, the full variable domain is KAGVTQTPRYLIKTRGQQVTLSCSPISGHRSVSWYQQTPGQGLQFLFEYFSETQRNKGNFPGRFSGRQFSNSRSEMNVSTLELGDSALYLCASSHFDSSYEQYFGPGTRLTVT.